These 26 T cell receptor beta chains originate from one sample sequenced in a study of Tregs in tolerant kidney transplant recipients (dated by TCRdb to the late 2010s). Explained via the paper, the time point label denotes: blood sample drawn before combined kidney and bone marrow transplant. The library was obtained by the immunoSEQ multiplex PCR assay. What TCRdb holds here is the immuneACCESS table cut down to in-frame rearrangements. Part of the clones is not present; checked against another copy, under half of the missing clones reflect an unresolved V gene, and the others are unexplained. The sample profile shows over 50,000 clones; roughly 85% of them were found once. The leading ten clones occupy under 2.5% of the sample. The sample consisted of Tregs from blood, taken before the transplant. The receptors stem from a human donor who received a combined kidney and bone marrow transplant.

This clone has just a few counts. The CDR3: CASSQEMGPYEQYF. The CDR3 DNA reads as TGCGCCAGCAGCCAAGAAATGGGTCCCTACGAGCAGTACTTC. The rearrangement joins TRBV4-3 to TRBJ2-7; D gene ambiguous. The CDR3 runs to 14 residues. Germline lookup yields CDR1 LGHNA and CDR2 YSLEER. V was cut by 0 bases and J by 2 bases, with 8 bases left in between.

By sample share, this clone is medium-sized (0.01 to 0.1%). The V and J genes are TRBV28 and TRBJ1-1, with D perhaps TRBD1 (5 bases). V lost 6 bases, J lost 9 bases, and 20 bases lay in between. CDR3 length: 14 amino acids. Per germline, CDR1 MDHEN and CDR2 SYDVKM. CDR3: CASSQYRLGVKAFF. In DNA form, the CDR3 reads TGTGCCAGCAGCCAGTACCGCCTGGGGGTTAAAGCTTTCTTT.

This chain connects TRBV11-2 to TRBJ2-5; 11 positions agree with TRBD1. After removal of 7 bases from V and 5 bases from J, the junction contained 9 bases not matched to a gene. Germline CDR1 and CDR2: SGHAT and FQNNGV. This CDR3 comprises 15 residues. CDR3 sequence reads: CASTETGTGGETQYF. The CDR3 nucleotides are TGTGCCAGCACCGAAACCGGGACAGGGGGGGAGACCCAGTACTTC.

The V and J genes are TRBV18 and TRBJ2-7, with D possibly being TRBD2 (6 bases). The V end was cut by 1 base, the J end by 6 bases, with 13 bases between. CDR3 length: 14 amino acids. Germline CDR1 KGHSH, CDR2 LQKENI. The CDR3 DNA follows: TGTGCCAGCTCACCACAGGGCGGGACGGCCGAGCAGTACTTC. This encodes CASSPQGGTAEQYF.

The gene calls are TRBV2 and TRBJ1-3; D gene uncertain. The CDR3 runs 13 residues. With 4 bases removed from V and 0 bases from J, the gap between germline ends came to 4 bases. In germline, CDR1 is SNHLY, CDR2 FYNNEI. The CDR3 sequence is CASSALSGNTIYF. DNA of the CDR3: TGTGCCAGCAGTGCCCTCTCTGGAAACACCATATATTTT.

This clone was seen a handful of times. The gene calls are TRBV11-2 and TRBJ2-2, with D possibly matching TRBD2 (6 bases). CDR1 SGHAT and CDR2 FQNNGV come from the germline V gene. The length of the CDR3 is 15 residues. V lost 2 bases to trimming and J lost 7 bases, with 14 bases between them. Here the CDR3 DNA reads TGTGCCAGCAGCTTATCCTTGGGGGGTGGCGGGGAGCTGTTTTTT. Encoded protein: CASSLSLGGGGELFF.

Judged by abundance, this clone is medium-sized. V usage is TRBV7-2 and J usage is TRBJ1-5; D gene ambiguous. Trimming left V 6 bases short and J 2 bases short, with 14 bases between. Germline V CDR1 and CDR2: SGHTA, FQGNSA. CDR3 length: 15 residues. The CDR3 DNA reads as TGTGCCAGCAGTCAACATTTGGGTGGCAATCAGCCCCAGCATTTT. This translates into CASSQHLGGNQPQHF.

This chain uses TRBV6-4 with TRBJ2-1; TRBD1 is a possible D gene (6 bases). Germline V gene lookup returns CDR1 MRHNA and CDR2 SNTAGT. Deletions cut 5 bases from V and 6 bases from J, with 11 bases between. The CDR3 is 13 residues long. The CDR3 sequence: CASSNRAGNEQFF. CDR3 coding DNA: TGTGCCAGCAGTAACAGGGCAGGCAATGAGCAGTTCTTC.

This chain connects TRBV29-1 to TRBJ1-1, with 9 bases that match TRBD1. Losses at the gene ends were 7 bases for V and 3 bases for J; bases not matched to a gene: 3. This CDR3 is built from 12 residues. Germline V gene data show CDR1 as SQVTM and CDR2 as ANQGSEA. The CDR3 coding sequence is TGCAGCGGAAACAGGGGGCACACTGAAGCTTTCTTT. This translates into CSGNRGHTEAFF.

V usage is TRBV7-9 and J usage is TRBJ2-1; D may be TRBD1 (6 bases). The CDR3 consists of 14 residues. Trimming removed 2 bases at V and 7 bases at J, with 12 bases between. Looked up from germline, CDR1 is SEHNR and CDR2 is FQNEAQ (reference sequence). The CDR3 protein is CASSLPERGNEQFF. The CDR3 bases are TGTGCCAGCAGCTTACCCGAAAGGGGGAATGAGCAGTTCTTC.

With regard to this clone: Other DNA sequences of this sample code for an identical CDR3. This chain links TRBV7-2 with TRBJ2-2, with a weak D call TRBD1 (5 bases). The ends were cut back, 1 base at V and 5 bases at J, with 8 bases in the middle. The CDR3 length is 14 residues. Germline loops: CDR1 SGHTA, CDR2 FQGNSA. CDR3 sequence: CASSLGQGTGELFF. CDR3 sequence (DNA): TGTGCCAGCAGCTTAGGGCAGGGTACCGGGGAGCTGTTTTTT.

In nucleotides, the CDR3 is TGCGCCAGCAGCCAAGAGGGGAGTAGATGGGAGACCCAGTACTTC. It specifies CASSQEGSRWETQYF. The chain couples TRBV4-1 to TRBJ2-5; D may be TRBD2 (5 bases). CDR3 length: 15 amino acids. From germline, CDR1 is MGHRA and CDR2 YSYEKL. Trimming pared 0 bases from V and 5 bases from J, leaving 13 bases between.

This clone was recorded only once. Other DNA sequences in this specimen translate into the identical CDR3. The gene calls are TRBV27 and TRBJ2-1; 7 bases match TRBD2. Germline CDR1 and CDR2: MNHEY and SMNVEV (reference sequence). This CDR3 is 16 amino acids long. Losses at the gene ends were 9 bases for V and 5 bases for J; bases not matched to a gene: 16. In DNA, the CDR3 is TGTGCCAGTAGCCCCCTGGAGCTAGCGGTAGACAATGAGCAGTTCTTC. Translating gives CASSPLELAVDNEQFF.

The chain carries TRBV29-1 and TRBJ2-4; D uncertain. V was shortened by 6 bases and J by 1 base, with 7 bases between the two germline ends. Germline CDR1 and CDR2: SQVTM and ANQGSEA. The CDR3 has 12 amino acids. CDR3 amino acids: CSVRLAKNIQYF. In DNA form, the CDR3 reads TGCAGCGTCCGCCTCGCCAAAAACATTCAGTACTTC.

This chain uses TRBV2 with TRBJ1-1, with D unresolved. The CDR3 length is 16 residues. Germline V lookup: CDR1 SNHLY, CDR2 FYNNEI. V lost 7 bases to trimming and J lost 0 bases, with 18 bases between them. The CDR3 coding sequence is TGTGCCAGCACTAAAGACCCTCCCGGCTTGAACACTGAAGCTTTCTTT. It encodes CASTKDPPGLNTEAFF.

The CDR3 protein is CSARGGEQYF. The CDR3, as DNA: TGCAGTGCTAGAGGAGGCGAGCAGTACTTC. V and J are TRBV20-1 and TRBJ2-7; unclear D gene. CDR1 DFQATT and CDR2 SNEGSKA come from the germline V gene (reference sequence). CDR3 length: 10 amino acids. The germline V and J ends were trimmed by 1 base and 6 bases, with 4 bases remaining between them.

This sequence joins TRBV5-1 and TRBJ2-1; D unresolved. Between the trimmed V and J ends, which lost 0 bases and 5 bases, there was a span of 6 bases. The CDR3 is 13 residues long. Germline V CDR1 and CDR2: SGHRS, YFSETQ. The CDR3 is CASSLGPNNEQFF. CDR3 nucleotides: TGCGCCAGCAGCTTGGGACCAAACAATGAGCAGTTCTTC.

This rearrangement joins TRBV5-1 to TRBJ2-5, with 9 bases fitting TRBD1. V lost 4 bases to trimming and J lost 4 bases; unmatched junction nucleotides: 5. The CDR3 is 14 residues long. Germline assignment: CDR1 SGHRS and CDR2 YFSETQ. CDR3 amino acids: CASSPTGGGETQYF. The CDR3 coding sequence is TGCGCCAGCAGCCCGACAGGGGGAGGAGAGACCCAGTACTTC. The complete variable domain, with remaining parts taken from reference TRBV5-1 and TRBJ2-5, reads KAGVTQTPRYLIKTRGQQVTLSCSPISGHRSVSWYQQTPGQGLQFLFEYFSETQRNKGNFPGRFSGRQFSNSRSEMNVSTLELGDSALYLCASSPTGGGETQYFGPGTRLLVL.

The V gene is TRBV18, the J gene TRBJ1-1; D possibly corresponds to TRBD1 (6 bases). Deletions cut 5 bases from V and 6 bases from J, with 16 bases between. This CDR3 contains 14 residues. Looked up from germline, CDR1 is KGHSH and CDR2 is LQKENI. The CDR3 DNA is TGTGCCAGCTCATTACAGGGAGTCTCCGCTGAAGCTTTCTTT. Its translation: CASSLQGVSAEAFF.

The rearrangement joins TRBV21-1 to TRBJ1-1; the DNA was not compared with TRBD1, the D call given in the table. TRBV21-1 is labeled a pseudogene. The CDR3 has 15 amino acids. CDR3 sequence reads: CASSKPMGQGAEAFF. The CDR3 coding sequence is TGTGCCAGCAGCAAACCGATGGGGCAGGGGGCTGAAGCTTTCTTT.

This clone has more than one count but fewer than ten. The CDR3 nucleotides are TGTGCCAGCAGCTTAGGGAATCAGCCCCAGCATTTT. This encodes CASSLGNQPQHF. The rearrangement joins TRBV7-9 to TRBJ1-5; D not certain. The CDR3 loop spans 12 amino acids. V dropped 1 base and J dropped 4 bases, with 2 bases sitting between them. Germline V gene sequence: CDR1 SEHNR, CDR2 FQNEAQ (reference sequence).

This chain joins TRBV30 and TRBJ1-2; D remains unclear. This CDR3 has 11 amino acids. CDR1 GTSNPN and CDR2 SVGIG come from the germline V gene (reference sequence). Trimming left V 3 bases short and J 3 bases short, with 5 bases between. This chain's CDR3 is CAWRLYYGYTF. The CDR3 region has the DNA TGTGCCTGGAGACTCTACTATGGCTACACCTTC.

V and J are TRBV2 and TRBJ1-2; unclear D gene. This CDR3 has 11 amino acids. Germline values: CDR1 SNHLY, CDR2 FYNNEI. Between the trimmed V and J ends, which lost 4 bases and 4 bases, there was a span of 4 bases. The CDR3 coding sequence is TGTGCCAGCAGTGTTGGCTATGGCTACACCTTC. This gives the protein CASSVGYGYTF.

The rearrangement uses TRBV5-4 and TRBJ2-3; D is ambiguous. The CDR3 extends over 15 amino acids. Deletions cut 4 bases from V and 0 bases from J, with 12 bases between. CDR1 and CDR2 from the germline V gene are SGHNT and YYREEE (reference sequence). CDR3 nucleotide sequence: TGTGCCAGCAGCCCCGGCGGCGGAAGCACAGATACGCAGTATTTT. Protein product: CASSPGGGSTDTQYF.

This sequence joins TRBV5-1 and TRBJ1-2; TRBD1 matches at 7 bases. This CDR3 is built from 15 residues. J was trimmed by 4 bases and V by 4 bases; bases with no gene match: 10. Germline lookup yields CDR1 SGHRS and CDR2 YFSETQ. The CDR3 nucleotides read TGCGCCAGCAGCCCGGAACGACAGGGTACCTATGGCTACACCTTC. Amino acids: CASSPERQGTYGYTF.

A remark on this clone: The likely explanation is a read error, given a far larger clone one base away. This rearrangement joins TRBV27 to TRBJ2-2; D gene ambiguous. Germline CDR1 reads MNHEY; CDR2 reads SMNVEV (reference sequence). Trimming removed 6 bases from V and 2 bases from J, with 4 bases in between. This CDR3 comprises 12 residues. The chain's CDR3 is CASSPNTGELFF. In DNA, the CDR3 is TGTGCCAGCAGCCCAAACACCGGGGAGCTGTTTTTT.